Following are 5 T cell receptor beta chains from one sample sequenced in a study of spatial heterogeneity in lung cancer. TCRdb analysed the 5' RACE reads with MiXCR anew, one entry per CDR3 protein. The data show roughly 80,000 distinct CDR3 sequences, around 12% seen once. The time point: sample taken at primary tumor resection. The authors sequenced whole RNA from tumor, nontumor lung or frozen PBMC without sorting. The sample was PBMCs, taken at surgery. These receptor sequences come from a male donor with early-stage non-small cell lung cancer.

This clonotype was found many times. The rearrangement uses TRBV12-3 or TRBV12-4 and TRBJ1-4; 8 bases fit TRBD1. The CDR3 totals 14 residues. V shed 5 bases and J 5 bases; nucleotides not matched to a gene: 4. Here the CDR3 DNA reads TGTGCCAGCAGTCCCTGGACAGGGAATGAAAAACTGTTTTTT. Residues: CASSPWTGNEKLFF.

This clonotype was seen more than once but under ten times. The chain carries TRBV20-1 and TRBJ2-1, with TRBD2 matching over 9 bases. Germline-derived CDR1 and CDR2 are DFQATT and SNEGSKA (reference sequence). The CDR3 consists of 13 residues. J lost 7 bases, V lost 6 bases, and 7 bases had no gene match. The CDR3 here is CSAARGGPNEQFF. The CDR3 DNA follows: TGCAGTGCGGCGCGGGGGGGCCCGAATGAGCAGTTCTTC.

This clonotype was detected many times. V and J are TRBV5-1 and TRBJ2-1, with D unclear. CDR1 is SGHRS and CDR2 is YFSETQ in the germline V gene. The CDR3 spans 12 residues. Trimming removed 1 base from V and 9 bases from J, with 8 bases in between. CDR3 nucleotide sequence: TGCGCCAGCAGCTTGATATTCGGTGAGCAGTTCTTC. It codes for CASSLIFGEQFF.

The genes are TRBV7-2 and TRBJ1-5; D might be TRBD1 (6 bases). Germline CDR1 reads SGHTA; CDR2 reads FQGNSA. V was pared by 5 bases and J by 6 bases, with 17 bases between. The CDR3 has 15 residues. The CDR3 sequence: CASSPPGVRGQPQHF. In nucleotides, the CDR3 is TGTGCCAGCAGCCCACCAGGGGTAAGGGGTCAGCCCCAGCATTTT. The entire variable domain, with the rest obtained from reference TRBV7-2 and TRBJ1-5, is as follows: GAGVSQSPSNKVTEKGKDVELRCDPISGHTALYWYRQSLGQGLEFLIYFQGNSAPDKSGLPSDRFSAERTGGSVSTLTIQRTQQEDSAVYLCASSPPGVRGQPQHFGDGTRLSIL.

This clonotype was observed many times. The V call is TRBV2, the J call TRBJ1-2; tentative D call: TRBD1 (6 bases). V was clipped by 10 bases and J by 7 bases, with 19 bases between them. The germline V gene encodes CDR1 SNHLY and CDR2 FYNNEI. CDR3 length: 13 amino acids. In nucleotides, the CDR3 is TGTGCCACCAGCCCGGACAGCTCGTTTGGCTACACCTTC. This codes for CATSPDSSFGYTF.